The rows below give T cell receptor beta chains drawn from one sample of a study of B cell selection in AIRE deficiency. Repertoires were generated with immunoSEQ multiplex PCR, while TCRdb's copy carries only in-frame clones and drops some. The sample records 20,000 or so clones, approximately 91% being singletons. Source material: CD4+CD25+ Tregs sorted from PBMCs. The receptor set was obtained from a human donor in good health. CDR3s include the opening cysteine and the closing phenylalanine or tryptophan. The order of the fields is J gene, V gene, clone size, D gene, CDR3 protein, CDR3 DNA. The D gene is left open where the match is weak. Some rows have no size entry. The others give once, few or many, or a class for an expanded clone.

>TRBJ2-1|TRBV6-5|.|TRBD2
CASSYSSSGNEQFF
TGTGCCAGCAGTTACTCGTCTAGCGGGAATGAGCAGTTCTTC
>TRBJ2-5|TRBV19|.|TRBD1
CASSIVRTGRQETQYF
TGTGCCAGTAGTATAGTTAGGACAGGGCGACAAGAGACCCAGTACTTC
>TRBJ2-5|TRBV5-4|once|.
CASAPPGGTQYF
TGTGCCAGCGCCCCCCCTGGGGGGACCCAGTACTTC
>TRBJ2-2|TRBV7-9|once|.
CAGKRENQPSGELFF
TGTGCCGGAAAAAGGGAAAACCAACCGTCCGGGGAGCTGTTTTTT
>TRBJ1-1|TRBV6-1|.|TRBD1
CASSDRQGEAFF
TGTGCCAGCAGTGACCGACAGGGTGAGGCTTTCTTT
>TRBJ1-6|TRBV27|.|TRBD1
CASSQDRVGNSPLHF
TGTGCCAGCAGTCAAGACAGGGTTGGCAATTCACCCCTCCACTTT
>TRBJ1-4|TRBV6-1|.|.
CASSGRAVEKLFF
TGTGCCAGCAGTGGCAGGGCCGTCGAAAAACTGTTTTTT
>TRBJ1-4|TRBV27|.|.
CASSHDSLGEKLFF
TGTGCCAGCAGTCACGATTCCCTCGGAGAAAAACTGTTTTTT
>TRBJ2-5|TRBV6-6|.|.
CASNGFEEETQYF
TGTGCCAGCAATGGCTTCGAGGAAGAGACCCAGTACTTC
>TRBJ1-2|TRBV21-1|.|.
CASSKEGGHYGYTF
TGTGCCAGCAGCAAAGAAGGGGGACACTATGGCTACACCTTC
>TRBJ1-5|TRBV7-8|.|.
CASSLLGRGYSNQPQHF
TGTGCCAGCAGCTTATTGGGAAGGGGGTATAGCAATCAGCCCCAGCATTTT
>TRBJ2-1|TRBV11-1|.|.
CASINWPGSPYNEQFF
TGTGCCAGCATCAACTGGCCCGGGTCACCCTACAATGAGCAGTTCTTC
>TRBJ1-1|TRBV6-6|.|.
CASSYHRDGDTEAFF
TGTGCCAGCAGTTATCACCGGGACGGCGACACTGAAGCTTTCTTT
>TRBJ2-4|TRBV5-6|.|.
CASSLGLGSIQYF
TGTGCCAGCAGCTTGGGCCTGGGTAGCATTCAGTACTTC
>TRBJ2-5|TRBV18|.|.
CASSPNEETQYF
TGTGCCAGCTCACCAAATGAAGAGACCCAGTACTTC
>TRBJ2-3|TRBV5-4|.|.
CASSLYGLNTDTQYF
TGTGCCAGCAGCTTGTACGGCTTAAACACAGATACGCAGTATTTT
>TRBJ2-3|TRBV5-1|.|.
CASSSSDRPTDTQYF
TGCGCCAGCAGCTCCTCGGACAGACCCACAGATACGCAGTATTTT
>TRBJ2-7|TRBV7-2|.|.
CASSQRQSYEQYF
TGTGCCAGCAGCCAACGACAGTCTTACGAGCAGTACTTC
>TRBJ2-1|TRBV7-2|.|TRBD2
CASSLRGGGSYNEQFF
TGTGCCAGCAGCCTCCGGGGCGGGGGTTCCTACAATGAGCAGTTCTTC
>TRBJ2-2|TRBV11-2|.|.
CASSRLPPVAGELFF
TGTGCCAGCAGCCGTCTCCCCCCGGTGGCCGGGGAGCTGTTTTTT
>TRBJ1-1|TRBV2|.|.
CASSEPANTEAFF
TGTGCCAGCAGTGAGCCGGCGAACACTGAAGCTTTCTTT
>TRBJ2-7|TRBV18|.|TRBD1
CASSPGTGFYEQYF
TGTGCCAGCTCACCAGGGACAGGATTCTACGAGCAGTACTTC
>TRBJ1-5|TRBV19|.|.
CASSIRGNQPQHF
TGTGCCAGTAGTATAAGGGGAAATCAGCCCCAGCATTTT
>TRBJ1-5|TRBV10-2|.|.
CASSALDSNQPQHF
TGCGCCAGCAGTGCCCTGGATAGCAATCAGCCCCAGCATTTT
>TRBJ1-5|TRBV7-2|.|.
CASSLFPSSYSNQPQHF
TGTGCCAGCAGCTTGTTCCCCAGCAGCTATAGCAATCAGCCCCAGCATTTT
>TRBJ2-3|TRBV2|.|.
CASRRGRGADTQYF
TGTGCCAGCAGGCGGGGGCGAGGTGCAGATACGCAGTATTTT
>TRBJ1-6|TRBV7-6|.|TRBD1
CASSLRTGGNSPLHF
TGTGCCAGCAGCCTCAGGACAGGTGGTAATTCACCCCTCCACTTT
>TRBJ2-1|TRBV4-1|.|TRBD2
CASSQGLAGGGEQFF
TGCGCCAGCAGCCAAGGACTAGCGGGAGGAGGGGAGCAGTTCTTC
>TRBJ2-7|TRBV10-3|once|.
CAISSPGTVSYEQYF
TGTGCCATCAGCTCCCCGGGGACTGTCTCCTACGAGCAGTACTTC
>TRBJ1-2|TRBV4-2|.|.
CASSQGSVWGSGGYTF
TGTGCCAGCAGCCAAGGGAGCGTGTGGGGGAGCGGCGGCTACACCTTC
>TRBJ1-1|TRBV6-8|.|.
CASRYLGQAFF
TGTGCCAGCAGATATTTGGGCCAGGCTTTCTTT
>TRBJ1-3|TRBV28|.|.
CASSPRLTGNTIYF
TGTGCCAGCAGCCCAAGGTTAACTGGAAACACCATATATTTT
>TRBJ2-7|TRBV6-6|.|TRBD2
CAIGGRPYEQYF
TGTGCGATCGGGGGGAGACCCTACGAGCAGTACTTC
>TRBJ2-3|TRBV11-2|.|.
CASSLAASTDTQYF
TGTGCCAGCAGCTTAGCGGCTAGCACAGATACGCAGTATTTT
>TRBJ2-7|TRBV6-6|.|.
CASSYARRGYEQYF
TGTGCCAGCAGTTACGCCCGGAGGGGCTACGAGCAGTACTTC
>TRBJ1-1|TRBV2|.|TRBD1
CASSEEKAPGQGFKAFF
TGTGCCAGCAGTGAGGAGAAAGCCCCGGGACAGGGATTCAAAGCTTTCTTT
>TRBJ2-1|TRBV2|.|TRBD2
CASGRSSGGVGSEQFF
TGTGCCAGCGGGCGTTCTAGCGGGGGGGTAGGGTCTGAGCAGTTCTTC
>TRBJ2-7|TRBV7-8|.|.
CASGAGYIYEQYF
TGTGCCAGCGGGGCGGGATATATTTACGAGCAGTACTTC
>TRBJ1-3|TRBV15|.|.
CATSRDGRFSGNTIYF
TGTGCCACCAGCAGAGATGGGAGATTCTCTGGAAACACCATATATTTT
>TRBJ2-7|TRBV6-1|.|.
CASSEALRGGLEQYF
TGTGCCAGCAGTGAAGCGCTTCGAGGGGGGCTCGAGCAGTACTTC
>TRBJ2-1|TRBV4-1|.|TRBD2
CASSQDLTNGLAGGPGDEQFF
TGCGCCAGCAGCCAAGATCTCACCAATGGACTAGCGGGAGGGCCCGGGGATGAGCAGTTCTTC
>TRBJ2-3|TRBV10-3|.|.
CAIASPDIRTDTQYF
TGTGCCATCGCGTCCCCAGATATTCGCACAGATACGCAGTATTTT
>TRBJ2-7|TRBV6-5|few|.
CASSYGGTAYEQYF
TGTGCCAGCAGTTACGGCGGGACGGCCTACGAGCAGTACTTC